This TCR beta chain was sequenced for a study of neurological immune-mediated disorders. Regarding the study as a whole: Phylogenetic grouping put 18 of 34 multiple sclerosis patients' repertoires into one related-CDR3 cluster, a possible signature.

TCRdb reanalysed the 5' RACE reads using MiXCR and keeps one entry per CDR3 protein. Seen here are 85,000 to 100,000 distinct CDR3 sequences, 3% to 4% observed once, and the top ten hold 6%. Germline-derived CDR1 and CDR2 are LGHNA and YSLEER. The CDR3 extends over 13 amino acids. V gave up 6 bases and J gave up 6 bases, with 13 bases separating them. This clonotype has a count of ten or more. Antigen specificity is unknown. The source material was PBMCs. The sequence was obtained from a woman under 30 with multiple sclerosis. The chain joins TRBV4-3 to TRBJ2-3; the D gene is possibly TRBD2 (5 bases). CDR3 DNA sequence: TGCGCCAGCAGTGAGGGAGTGAGGGATACGCAGTATTTT. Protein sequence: CASSEGVRDTQYF.